This TCR beta chain was obtained from a study of cytomegalovirus exposure and HLA in healthy donors. The CDR3 loop spans 17 amino acids. V dropped 0 bases and J dropped 5; count of bases not matched to a gene: 11. Germline lookup yields CDR1 SGHDT and CDR2 YYEEEE. As to this clone: The antigen remains undetermined.

General study findings and limits: A few chains tied to CMV proved CMV antigen-specific in vitro. 150 to 200 TCR beta chains were listed as cytomegalovirus-associated. Reported performance of the classifier showed diagnosis of cytomegalovirus status with high specificity and sensitivity.

It was the approximately 130-subject validation cohort, separate from the roughly 700-subject first cohort, to which the donors belonged. Assay used: immunoSEQ multiplex PCR; TCRdb lists only in-frame clones, some missing. The sample includes 70,000 or so clones, less than 95% of them seen just once. The chain has TRBV5-6 and TRBJ2-5; 9 nucleotides match TRBD2. The receptor was derived from a woman aged 18-35 years in good health and CMV-seropositive. Sequenced: PBMCs. The DNA for the CDR3 is TGTGCCAGCAGCTTGGATTTGGGGGCGGGGGGGCGTGAGACCCAGTACTTC. This encodes CASSLDLGAGGRETQYF.